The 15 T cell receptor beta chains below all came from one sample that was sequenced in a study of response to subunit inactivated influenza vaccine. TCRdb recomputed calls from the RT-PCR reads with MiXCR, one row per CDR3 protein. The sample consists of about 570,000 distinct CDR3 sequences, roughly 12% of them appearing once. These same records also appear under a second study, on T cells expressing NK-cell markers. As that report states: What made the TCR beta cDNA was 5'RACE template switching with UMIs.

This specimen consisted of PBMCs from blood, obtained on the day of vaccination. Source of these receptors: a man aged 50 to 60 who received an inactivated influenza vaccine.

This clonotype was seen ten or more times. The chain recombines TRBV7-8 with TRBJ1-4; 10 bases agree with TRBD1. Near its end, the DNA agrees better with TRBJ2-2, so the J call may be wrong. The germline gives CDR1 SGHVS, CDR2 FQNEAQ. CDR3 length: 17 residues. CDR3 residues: CASSPRYMTGGPMELFF. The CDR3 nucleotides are TGTGCCAGCAGCCCAAGATACATGACAGGGGGCCCAATGGAGCTGTTTTTT.

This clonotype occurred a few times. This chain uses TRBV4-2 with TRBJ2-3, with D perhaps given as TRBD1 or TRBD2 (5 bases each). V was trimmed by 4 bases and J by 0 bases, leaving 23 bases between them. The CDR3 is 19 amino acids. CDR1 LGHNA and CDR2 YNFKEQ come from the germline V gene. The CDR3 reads CASSRALGRSIISTDTQYF. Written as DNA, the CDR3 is TGTGCCAGCAGCCGGGCGCTGGGACGGTCCATTATAAGCACAGATACGCAGTATTTT.

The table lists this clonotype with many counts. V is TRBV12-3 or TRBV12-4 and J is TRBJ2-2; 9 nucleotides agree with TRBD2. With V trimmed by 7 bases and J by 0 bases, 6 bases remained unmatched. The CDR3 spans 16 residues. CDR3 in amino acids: CASTPSGVANTGELFF. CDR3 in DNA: TGTGCCAGCACCCCTAGCGGGGTAGCGAACACCGGGGAGCTGTTTTTT.

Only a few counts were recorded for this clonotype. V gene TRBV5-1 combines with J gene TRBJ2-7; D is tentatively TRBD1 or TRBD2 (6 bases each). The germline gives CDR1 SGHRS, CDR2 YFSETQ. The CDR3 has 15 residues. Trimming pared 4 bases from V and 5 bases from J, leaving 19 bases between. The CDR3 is CASSPALGGADEQYF. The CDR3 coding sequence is TGCGCCAGCAGCCCGGCTTTGGGGGGCGCCGACGAGCAGTACTTC.

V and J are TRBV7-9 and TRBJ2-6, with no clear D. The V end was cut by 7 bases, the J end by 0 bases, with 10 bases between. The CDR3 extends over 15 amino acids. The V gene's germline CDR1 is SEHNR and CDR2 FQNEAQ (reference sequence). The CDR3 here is CASNIQISGANVLTF. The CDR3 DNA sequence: TGTGCCAGCAACATCCAGATCTCTGGGGCCAACGTCCTGACTTTC.

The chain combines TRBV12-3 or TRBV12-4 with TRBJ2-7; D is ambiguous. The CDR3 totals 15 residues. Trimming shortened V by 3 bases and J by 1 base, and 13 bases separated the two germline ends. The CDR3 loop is CASSLVPVESYEQYF. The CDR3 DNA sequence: TGTGCCAGCAGTTTGGTCCCGGTGGAGTCCTACGAGCAGTACTTC.

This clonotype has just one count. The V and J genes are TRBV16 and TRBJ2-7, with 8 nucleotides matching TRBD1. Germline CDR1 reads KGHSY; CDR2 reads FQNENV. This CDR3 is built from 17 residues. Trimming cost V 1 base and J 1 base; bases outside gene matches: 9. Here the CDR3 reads CASSQLAWTGRSYEQYF. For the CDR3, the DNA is TGTGCCAGCAGCCAATTAGCGTGGACAGGGAGATCCTACGAGCAGTACTTC.

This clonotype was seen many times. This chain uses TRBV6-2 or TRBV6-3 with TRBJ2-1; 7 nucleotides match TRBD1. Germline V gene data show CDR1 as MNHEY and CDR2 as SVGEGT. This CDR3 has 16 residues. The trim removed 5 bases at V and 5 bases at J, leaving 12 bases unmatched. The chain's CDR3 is CASSISGTATNNEQFF. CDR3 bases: TGTGCCAGCAGTATATCGGGGACAGCTACTAACAATGAGCAGTTCTTC.

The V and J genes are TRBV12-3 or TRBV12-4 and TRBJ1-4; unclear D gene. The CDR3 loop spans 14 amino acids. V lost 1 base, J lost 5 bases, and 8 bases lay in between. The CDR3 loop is CASSLGRKNEKLFF. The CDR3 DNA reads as TGTGCCAGCAGTTTAGGGCGGAAGAATGAAAAACTGTTTTTT.

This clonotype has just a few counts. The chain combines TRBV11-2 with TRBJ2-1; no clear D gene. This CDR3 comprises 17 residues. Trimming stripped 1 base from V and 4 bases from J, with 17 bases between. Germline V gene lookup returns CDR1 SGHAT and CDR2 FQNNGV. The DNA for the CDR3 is TGTGCCAGCAGCTTAGTGTCTTTGAAATCTATTTACAATGAGCAGTTCTTC. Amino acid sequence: CASSLVSLKSIYNEQFF.

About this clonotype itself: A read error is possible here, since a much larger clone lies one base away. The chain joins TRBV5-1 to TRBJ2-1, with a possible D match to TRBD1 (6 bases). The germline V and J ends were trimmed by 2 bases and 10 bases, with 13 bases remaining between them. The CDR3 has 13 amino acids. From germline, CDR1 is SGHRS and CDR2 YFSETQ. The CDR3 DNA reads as TGCGCCAGCAGCTTAGGACAGATCTTAGAGCAGTTCTTC. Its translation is CASSLGQILEQFF.

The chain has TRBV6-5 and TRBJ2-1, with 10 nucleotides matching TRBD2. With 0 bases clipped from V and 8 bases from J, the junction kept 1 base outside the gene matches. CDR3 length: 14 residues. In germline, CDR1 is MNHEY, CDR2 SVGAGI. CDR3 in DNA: TGTGCCAGCAGTTACTCAGGGACTAGCGATGAGCAGTTCTTC. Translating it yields CASSYSGTSDEQFF.

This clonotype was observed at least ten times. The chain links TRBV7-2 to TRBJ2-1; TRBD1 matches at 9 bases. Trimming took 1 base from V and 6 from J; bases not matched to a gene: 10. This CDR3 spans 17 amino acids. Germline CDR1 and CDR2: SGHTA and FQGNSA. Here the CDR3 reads CASSLGIAGQGGNEQFF. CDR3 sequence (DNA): TGTGCCAGCAGCTTAGGGATTGCGGGACAGGGTGGCAATGAGCAGTTCTTC. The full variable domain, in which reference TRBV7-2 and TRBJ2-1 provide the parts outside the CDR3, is GAGVSQSPSNKVTEKGKDVELRCDPISGHTALYWYRQSLGQGLEFLIYFQGNSAPDKSGLPSDRFSAERTGGSVSTLTIQRTQQEDSAVYLCASSLGIAGQGGNEQFFGPGTRLTVL.

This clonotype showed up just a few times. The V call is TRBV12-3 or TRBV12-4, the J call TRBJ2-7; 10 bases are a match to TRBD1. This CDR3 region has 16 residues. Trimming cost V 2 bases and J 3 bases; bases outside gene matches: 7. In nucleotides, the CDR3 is TGTGCCAGCAGTTTAAGGGGCGGGGACAGGGGCTACGAGCAGTACTTC. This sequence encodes CASSLRGGDRGYEQYF.

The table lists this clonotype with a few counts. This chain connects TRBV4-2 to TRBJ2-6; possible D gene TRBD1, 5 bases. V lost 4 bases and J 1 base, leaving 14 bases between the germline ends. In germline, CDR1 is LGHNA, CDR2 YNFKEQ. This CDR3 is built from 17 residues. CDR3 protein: CASSPRQGDSGANVLTF. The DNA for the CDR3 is TGTGCCAGCAGCCCCCGTCAGGGTGATTCTGGGGCCAACGTCCTGACTTTC.